This T cell receptor (beta chain) was recovered during a study of T cells in Graves' hyperthyroidism and ophthalmopathy (dated by TCRdb to between 2017 and 2020). Regarding the research as a whole: Peripheral blood samples were taken at the time of initial diagnosis, prior to any treatment. A discovery cohort of about a hundred patients, roughly 40 with Graves' ophthalmopathy and about 58 with stable Graves' hyperthyroidism, was used to find distinguishing TCR V-J signatures. Prospective prediction of ophthalmopathy was tested in an independent validation cohort consisting of some 18 hyperthyroidism patients and around 16 patients who later progressed to ophthalmopathy. The 100 or so discovery patients were randomly split 7:3 into training and test sets. Thyroid tissue and blood T-cell repertoires from six Graves' hyperthyroidism patients were also compared in the study. Following sampling, methimazole starting at 30 mg daily was given to hyperthyroidism patients, and high-dose intravenous methylprednisolone was given to ophthalmopathy patients. According to the paper, TCR Vbeta CDR3 sequencing was carried out on some 130 peripheral blood samples, which came from over 40 ophthalmopathy, around 75 hyperthyroidism and approximately 17 progressor patients. Study-wide findings and limitations: In cross-validation, a model built on a 13 V-J signature told ophthalmopathy apart from stable hyperthyroidism with 87.88% sensitivity and around 83% specificity, and in testing the same model reached 80%/75%. Most expanded thyroid clonotypes (frequency above 0.001) were also detected in blood, suggesting blood repertoires may reflect thyroid immune responses. In validation, progression to ophthalmopathy was predicted by the model with 70.59% sensitivity and about 72% specificity, a median of around 6.5 months before onset. No statistical method was used to set the sample size in advance, and investigators knew the group allocation.

The sample holds many counts of this clonotype. No cognate antigen has been identified for it. The record has no base qualities; no much larger clone is one base away. The TCR beta CDR3 regions were amplified from the RNA transcripts. A first-round RT-PCR of the TCR CDR3 used the HTBI primer set with the Qiagen OneStep RT-PCR kit. Libraries were constructed in a second round of multiplex PCR, after which size selection and purification were performed. Paired-end sequencing of the libraries was performed with 100 bp reads on an Illumina HiSeq2000. On the study's bioinformatics: SOAPnuke was used to process the raw data, removing reads that contained adapters or uncalled bases, had a mean Phred below 15, or lacked an exact match to the constant primer or identifier. COPE v1.2.5 was used to merge the high-quality paired reads, and each unique nucleotide sequence was defined as a clonotype. Clonotypes were aligned to IMGT TRBV, TRBD and TRBJ reference segments using MiTCR v1.1. The analysis included only V-J combinations with a frequency above 0.0001, which together covered more than 99% of the repertoires. The TCS score was defined as F50 (clonal expansion) divided by E x V (chaos), with BLOSUM62-based TCRdist calculated between CDR3 peptides within each V-J. Welch's t-statistics and random forest reduced 514 V-J features to fewer than 15, which were used in a naive Bayes classifier (R e1071). In-frame beta chains were kept once TCRdb had trimmed the public reads at Q25 with fastp and called clones with MiXCR. Rows with one shared CDR3 protein collapse into an entry with the most common genes and DNA. These V and J calls originate from TCRdb's pipeline instead of the authors' own analysis. This sample gives 300,000 to 500,000 distinct CDR3 sequences in total; about 15% of them show up just once. The ten largest clones represent around a third of the sample.

Stable Graves' hyperthyroidism was defined as the absence of progression to ophthalmopathy over 18 months of follow-up. Hyperthyroidism patients were newly diagnosed, had a disease duration of under 2 months, and were aged 18 to 65 years. Any patient with an uncontrolled infection, another autoimmune disease, pregnancy or lactation was excluded. Diagnoses were based on clinical symptoms, serum thyroxine and TRAb, thyroid ultrasound and orbital computed tomography. PBMCs were isolated from roughly 10 ml of fresh peripheral blood by Ficoll-Paque density gradient centrifugation. Trizol reagent was used to extract total RNA, and RNA quality was then checked on an Agilent 2100 Bioanalyzer. CDR1 and CDR2, per the germline V gene (reference sequence), are DFQATT and SNEGSKA. Taken from cysteine to phenylalanine, the CDR3 has 15 residues. The read is trimmed to its CDR3 DNA, 45 bases read in frame from base 1. V sheds 7 bases and J sheds 7 bases, leaving 23 bases between their ends.

This TCR derives from a woman in her twenties or thirties with Graves' hyperthyroidism. The chain uses TRBV20-1 and TRBJ2-1, with no confidently assigned D gene. Material for sequencing was blood. The CDR3 here reads CSGMLPGLLRNEQFF. The DNA reads as follows: TGCAGTGGGATGCTCCCGGGCCTACTCAGAAATGAGCAGTTCTTC.